These 2 T cell receptor beta chains share one sample of origin, sequenced in a study of CD8+ T cells in alopecia areata. After isolation, RNA underwent reverse transcription to generate cDNA as the sequencing template. The repertoire was sequenced with immunoSEQ multiplex PCR; TCRdb's copy has only in-frame clones and lacks some. Here the sample spans about 23,000 clones, roughly half being singletons. Specimen: NKG2D-high CD8+ T cells sorted from blood. These receptors were obtained from a human donor with alopecia areata.

This chain joins TRBV2 and TRBJ1-6; D might be TRBD1 (5 bases). The CDR3 covers 15 residues. Germline V lookup: CDR1 SNHLY, CDR2 FYNNEI. V was pared by 2 bases and J by 8 bases, with 13 bases between. The CDR3 loop is CASSEYRGNDSPLHF. CDR3 DNA sequence: TGTGCCAGCAGTGAATATAGGGGTAATGATTCACCCCTCCACTTT.

The chain couples TRBV19 to TRBJ1-5, with D tentatively TRBD1 (5 bases). This CDR3 has 12 residues. Trimming took 7 bases from V and 4 from J, leaving 8 bases between them. Per the germline V gene, CDR1 is LNHDA and CDR2 is SQIVND (reference sequence). The CDR3 protein is CASTTGNQPQHF. The CDR3 bases are TGTGCCAGTACTACAGGTAATCAGCCCCAGCATTTT.